The 27 T cell receptor beta chains reported below all come from one sample, sequenced in a study of T-cell reconstitution after alpha-beta-depleted transplantation in children (dated by TCRdb to 2016 to 2018). Library generation was performed with PCR. The instrument was an Illumina HiSeq 2500. TCR libraries were prepared with molecular barcoding, using unique molecular identifiers to normalize TCRbeta repertoire quantification. TCRdb passed the public sequencing reads through fastp at Q25 and MiXCR, retaining productive beta sequences. Every distinct CDR3 protein forms one entry, paired with its most common genes and DNA. This sample gives some 640,000 distinct CDR3 sequences in total; roughly 15% of them show up just once. Together, the top ten hold 0.9% to 1.2% of the sample. The sample was PBMCs from the stem cell graft donor, taken from the stem cell graft. The receptors stem from a human donor who donated a stem cell graft to a child with acute myeloid leukemia.

This clonotype has ten or more counts. The V call is TRBV20-1, the J call TRBJ1-4, with 8 bases matching TRBD1. Germline assignment: CDR1 DFQATT and CDR2 SNEGSKA (reference sequence). This CDR3 region has 16 residues. V dropped 6 bases and J dropped 3; count of bases not matched to a gene: 12. The CDR3 loop reads CSAGLTGEVANEKLFF. CDR3 DNA: TGCAGTGCCGGGCTGACAGGGGAGGTGGCTAATGAAAAACTGTTTTTT.

At least ten counts were recorded for this clonotype. The gene calls are TRBV5-1 and TRBJ2-2, with D hard to call. The V end lost 3 bases, the J end lost 6 bases, and 9 bases lay between the germline ends. Germline loops: CDR1 SGHRS, CDR2 YFSETQ. This CDR3 region has 13 residues. The CDR3 nucleotides are TGCGCCAGCAGCTCTGGGGTAGCCGGGGAGCTGTTTTTT. As protein: CASSSGVAGELFF.

Many counts were recorded for this clonotype. Relative to the germline gene, one junction end is altered; a read error may explain this. The gene calls are TRBV29-1 and TRBJ2-5; TRBD1 might be the D (5 bases). The V gene's germline CDR1 is SQVTM and CDR2 ANQGSEA. This CDR3 is 14 amino acids long. CDR3 nucleotide sequence: TGCAGCGTTGTCATAGGGGTTGCCCAAAAGACCCAGTACTTC. It specifies CSVVIGVAQKTQYF.

This clonotype was seen many times. This chain joins TRBV27 and TRBJ2-1; 8 bases match TRBD1. This CDR3 region has 16 residues. The J segment lost 3 bases and the V segment lost 3 bases, leaving 7 bases of the junction unmatched. The germline CDR1 and CDR2 sequences are MNHEY and SMNVEV (reference sequence). This CDR3 is CASSFVPGQDYNEQFF. Here the CDR3 DNA reads TGTGCCAGCAGTTTTGTTCCGGGACAGGACTACAATGAGCAGTTCTTC.

CDR3 bases: TGTGCCAGCAGCGATGGTGGGGCGGGGGACACTGAAGCTTTCTTT. The encoded protein is CASSDGGAGDTEAFF. J is TRBJ1-1 and V is TRBV5-5; maybe TRBD1 (5 bases). Germline CDR1 SGHKS, CDR2 YYEKEE (reference sequence). This CDR3 is built from 15 residues. Trimming shortened V by 4 bases and J by 3 bases, and 16 bases separated the two germline ends.

This clonotype was observed many times. This chain connects TRBV20-1 to TRBJ2-7; D ambiguous. V was trimmed by 3 bases and J by 3 bases, leaving 12 bases between them. The germline V gene encodes CDR1 DFQATT and CDR2 SNEGSKA (reference sequence). CDR3 length equals 13 residues. CDR3 loop: CSARPMGLYEQYF. The CDR3 DNA follows: TGCAGTGCTAGGCCCATGGGCCTCTACGAGCAGTACTTC.

This chain joins TRBV20-1 and TRBJ2-7; D is ambiguous. CDR1 is DFQATT, CDR2 SNEGSKA, per germline (reference sequence). V was cut by 0 bases and J by 0 bases, with 12 bases left in between. This CDR3 is 15 amino acids long. CDR3 bases: TGCAGTGCTAGAGATGCTCGGGCTTCCTCCTACGAGCAGTACTTC. It specifies CSARDARASSYEQYF.

The V gene is TRBV6-2 or TRBV6-3, the J gene TRBJ2-7; 7 nucleotides line up with TRBD1. The germline V gene has CDR1 MNHEY and CDR2 SVGEGT. The length of the CDR3 is 14 residues. V gave up 2 bases and J gave up 4 bases; unmatched junction bases: 5. The CDR3 DNA reads as TGTGCCAGCAGTTACGGGACAGAGTTTTACGAGCAGTACTTC. Its translation is CASSYGTEFYEQYF.

Regarding this clonotype: A read error may produce the germline difference seen at one junction end. This rearrangement joins TRBV9 to TRBJ1-5; 8 bases align to TRBD1. Germline V CDR1 and CDR2: SGDLS, YYNGEE. This CDR3 has 14 amino acids. CDR3 in DNA: TGTGCCGGCAGCGTGGGACAGGGCAATCAGCCCCAGCATTTT. Protein product: CAGSVGQGNQPQHF.

This clonotype was seen at least ten times. The gene calls are TRBV4-2 and TRBJ1-1; possible D gene TRBD1, 5 bases. The CDR3 runs to 13 residues. The ends were cut back, 4 bases at V and 7 bases at J, with 13 bases in the middle. From germline, CDR1 is LGHNA and CDR2 YNFKEQ. The DNA of the CDR3 is TGTGCCAGCAGCCCCGGGACGGCGTATGAAGCTTTCTTT. It translates to CASSPGTAYEAFF.

The chain carries TRBV4-1 and TRBJ2-7; 12 bases agree with TRBD1. CDR3 length: 14 amino acids. Germline V gene sequence: CDR1 MGHRA, CDR2 YSYEKL. J lost 6 bases, V lost 5 bases, and 5 bases had no gene match. The DNA for the CDR3 is TGCGCCAGCAGCATTGGGACAGGGGGCCTCGAGCAGTACTTC. It is translated as CASSIGTGGLEQYF.

About this clonotype: Given a much more abundant clone one base away, this may be a read error. J is TRBJ2-5 and V is TRBV29-1, with 9 bases lining up with TRBD2. Germline lookup yields CDR1 SQVTM and CDR2 ANQGSEA. This CDR3 region has 17 residues. Trimming cost V 1 base and J 3 bases; bases outside gene matches: 12. The CDR3 sequence: CSVEGGPLAGREETQYF. The CDR3 nucleotides read TGCAGCGTTGAAGGAGGACCGCTAGCGGGGCGGGAAGAGACCCAGTACTTC.

This clonotype has at least ten counts. This chain uses TRBV20-1 with TRBJ1-6; D ambiguous. Germline CDR1 reads DFQATT; CDR2 reads SNEGSKA (reference sequence). CDR3 length: 13 residues. V shed 6 bases and J shed 7 bases, with 13 bases lying between them. The CDR3 region has the DNA TGCAGTGCGCTTGAGAACGGGAATTCACCCCTCCACTTT. Translated: CSALENGNSPLHF.

The chain carries TRBV5-5 and TRBJ2-1; D remains unclear. Germline V gene lookup returns CDR1 SGHKS and CDR2 YYEKEE (reference sequence). With 0 bases removed from V and 0 bases from J, the gap between germline ends came to 7 bases. This CDR3 has 15 amino acids. The CDR3, as DNA: TGTGCCAGCAGCTTGGAAGAGAGCTCCTACAATGAGCAGTTCTTC. Protein sequence: CASSLEESSYNEQFF.

The sample holds a few counts of this clonotype. The CDR3, as DNA: TGTGCCAGCTCACCGACCGGACAGATGGGGATCGGCTACACCTTC. This translates into CASSPTGQMGIGYTF. V gene TRBV18 combines with J gene TRBJ1-2, with D possibly matching TRBD1 (6 bases). Germline assignment: CDR1 KGHSH and CDR2 LQKENI. This CDR3 has 15 amino acids. The germline V and J ends were trimmed by 3 bases and 8 bases, with 19 bases remaining between them.

This clonotype was observed a few times. The gene calls are TRBV7-9 and TRBJ1-4, with 9 bases fitting TRBD1. This CDR3 spans 16 amino acids. V shed 1 base, J shed 0 bases, and the junction held 0 bases outside the gene matches. Germline-derived CDR1 and CDR2 are SEHNR and FQNEAQ (reference sequence). CDR3 protein: CASSLGQGATNEKLFF. The CDR3 bases are TGTGCCAGCAGCTTAGGACAGGGGGCAACTAATGAAAAACTGTTTTTT.

This clonotype was counted ten times or more. The V and J genes are TRBV20-1 and TRBJ2-3; the D gene is possibly TRBD2 (6 bases). This CDR3 contains 17 residues. V was clipped by 2 bases and J by 4 bases, with 22 bases between them. Germline V gene lookup returns CDR1 DFQATT and CDR2 SNEGSKA (reference sequence). The chain's CDR3 is CSARHPWDSGVSDTQYF. CDR3 nucleotides: TGCAGTGCTAGACACCCCTGGGATAGCGGTGTCTCAGATACGCAGTATTTT.

The chain couples TRBV7-2 to TRBJ2-5; 7 nucleotides line up with TRBD1. CDR3 length equals 14 residues. CDR1 and CDR2 from the germline V gene are SGHTA and FQGNSA. V lost 5 bases to trimming and J lost 4 bases; unmatched junction nucleotides: 7. The CDR3 coding sequence is TGTGCCAGCAGCGTACAGGGGTCGGGAGAGACCCAGTACTTC. It codes for CASSVQGSGETQYF.

This chain links TRBV7-9 with TRBJ1-5; D gene unclear. This CDR3 comprises 14 residues. Germline V gives CDR1 SEHNR, CDR2 FQNEAQ (reference sequence). V gave up 2 bases and J gave up 7 bases, with 12 bases separating them. This CDR3 is CASSLNGENQPQHF. CDR3 sequence (DNA): TGTGCCAGCAGCTTAAACGGTGAGAACCAGCCCCAGCATTTT. Supplemented by reference TRBV7-9 and TRBJ1-5, the full variable domain reads DTGVSQNPRHKITKRGQNVTFRCDPISEHNRLYWYRQTLGQGPEFLTYFQNEAQLEKSRLLSDRFSAERPKGSFSTLEIQRTEQGDSAMYLCASSLNGENQPQHFGDGTRLSIL.

The chain links TRBV28 to TRBJ2-2; no clear D. Germline lookup yields CDR1 MDHEN and CDR2 SYDVKM. CDR3 length equals 14 residues. The ends were cut back, 0 bases at V and 3 bases at J, with 5 bases in the middle. The CDR3, as DNA: TGTGCCAGCAGTTTATGGGAAGACACCGGGGAGCTGTTTTTT. It translates to CASSLWEDTGELFF.

The CDR3 sequence is CASSPLGRREAFF. The CDR3 DNA reads TGTGCCAGCAGCCCACTAGGGCGACGGGAAGCGTTCTTC. V usage is TRBV6-2 or TRBV6-3 and J usage is TRBJ2-1; possible D gene TRBD2, 5 bases. This CDR3 comprises 13 residues. Trimming removed 6 bases from V and 15 bases from J, with 21 bases in between. The germline gives CDR1 MNHEY, CDR2 SVGEGT.

The chain uses TRBV12-3 or TRBV12-4 and TRBJ2-2; 13 nucleotides align to TRBD2. J gave up 5 bases and V 7 bases, and 13 bases lay outside the gene matches. This CDR3 has 18 amino acids. CDR3 nucleotide sequence: TGTGCCAGCAATCTTCGGGCCCCGGGACTAGCGGGGACCGGGGAGCTGTTTTTT. It yields the protein CASNLRAPGLAGTGELFF.

This clonotype has at least ten counts. The J gene is TRBJ2-3, the V gene TRBV20-1; 8 nucleotides match TRBD2. Germline CDR1 and CDR2: DFQATT and SNEGSKA (reference sequence). V dropped 1 base and J dropped 5; count of bases not matched to a gene: 8. The CDR3 spans 15 residues. CDR3 in DNA: TGCAGTGCTAGAGTTGGGACTAGAGGGGGAGATACGCAGTATTTT. Residues: CSARVGTRGGDTQYF.

For this clonotype: This may come from a read error, since a much larger clone is one base off. This likely comes from a read error, as the CDR3 has no conserved phenylalanine or tryptophan at its end. This rearrangement joins TRBV10-3 to TRBJ2-3; D gene ambiguous. Trimming pared 7 bases from V and 3 bases from J, leaving 14 bases between. The germline V gene has CDR1 ENHRY and CDR2 SYGVKD. The CDR3 runs 14 residues. In DNA form, the CDR3 reads TGTGCCATCAATCGGGCCCTCGAAACAGATACGCAGTATCTT. It encodes CAINRALETDTQYL.

This clonotype has at least ten counts. The chain recombines TRBV20-1 with TRBJ1-2, with 7 bases fitting TRBD1. Trimming removed 8 bases from V and 4 bases from J; junction bases left unmatched: 4. The CDR3 covers 11 residues. Germline V gives CDR1 DFQATT, CDR2 SNEGSKA (reference sequence). The CDR3 is CSLRGIYGYTF. CDR3 in DNA: TGCAGTCTCAGGGGGATCTATGGCTACACCTTC.

This clonotype was observed at least ten times. The chain carries TRBV20-1 and TRBJ2-1, with 14 bases matching TRBD2. CDR1 is DFQATT and CDR2 is SNEGSKA in the germline V gene (reference sequence). With 6 bases clipped from V and 7 bases from J, the junction kept 5 bases outside the gene matches. CDR3 length equals 14 residues. CDR3 protein: CSASGTSGGNEQFF. CDR3 nucleotide sequence: TGCAGTGCGTCCGGGACTAGCGGGGGTAATGAGCAGTTCTTC.

A note on this clonotype: A much larger clone differs from this one at a single base, so this may be a read error. V gene TRBV6-2 or TRBV6-3 combines with J gene TRBJ2-7, with TRBD1 matching over 7 bases. CDR3 size: 13 residues. Per germline, CDR1 MNHEY and CDR2 SVGEGT. Here the CDR3 DNA reads TGTGCCAGCACCCAGGGGGATTCCTACGACCAGTACTTC. This sequence encodes CASTQGDSYDQYF.